These 15 T cell receptor beta chains originate from one sample sequenced in a study of metastatic and nonmetastatic thyroid tumors. TCRdb called clones again from the PCR reads with MiXCR. This sample yields approximately 19,000 clones, of which approximately 37% are seen a single time; about 26% belongs to the top ten. Thyroid surgery had not been preceded by any treatment in any patient. The specimen was tumor tissue. All receptors derive from a female donor with papillary thyroid cancer or a benign thyroid nodule (not recorded which). Some clones in this sample may be carry-over from other donors' samples.

The rearrangement links TRBV6-1 to TRBJ2-7, with 9 bases matching TRBD2. Germline V gene lookup returns CDR1 MNHNS and CDR2 SASEGT. The CDR3 length is 16 residues. V was pared by 0 bases and J by 3 bases, with 6 bases of the junction left unmatched. In nucleotides, the CDR3 is TGTGCCAGCAGTGAAGCAGGGGGTAGCGGGGGCTACGAGCAGTACTTC. The encoded protein is CASSEAGGSGGYEQYF.

This clone was recorded a few times. The genes are TRBV15 and TRBJ2-7; TRBD2 matches 8 bases. With V trimmed by 7 bases and J by 4 bases, 6 bases remained unmatched. The CDR3 contains 13 residues. Germline lookup yields CDR1 LNHNV and CDR2 YYDKDF (reference sequence). CDR3 coding DNA: TGTGCCACCACCCTCAGCGGGAGTTACGAGCAGTACTTC. Translation: CATTLSGSYEQYF.

This clone was observed a handful of times. The chain carries TRBV6-1 and TRBJ2-7; 7 bases are shared with TRBD1. There are 15 residues in the CDR3. The germline CDR1 and CDR2 sequences are MNHNS and SASEGT. Germline trimming cut 1 base from V and 2 bases from J; bases unmatched to any gene: 5. The DNA for the CDR3 is TGTGCCAGCAGTGAAGAGTACAGGGGAGCCTACGAGCAGTACTTC. As protein: CASSEEYRGAYEQYF.

This clone has just a few counts. The J gene is TRBJ2-1, the V gene TRBV2, with 9 bases lining up with TRBD1. The CDR3 is made up of 13 amino acids. Looked up from germline, CDR1 is SNHLY and CDR2 is FYNNEI. Trimming at V came to 7 bases and at J to 6 bases, leaving 4 bases not matched to a gene. CDR3 sequence (DNA): TGTGCCAGCAAATTGGACAGGGGCAATGAGCAGTTCTTC. Its translation: CASKLDRGNEQFF.

V gene TRBV6-1 combines with J gene TRBJ1-6; 10 nucleotides align to TRBD1. V trimming: 5 bases; J trimming: 9 bases; junction bases outside the gene matches: 4. Germline loops: CDR1 MNHNS, CDR2 SASEGT. The CDR3 consists of 14 residues. CDR3 in DNA: TGTGCCAGCAGTTCCGGGACAGGGGTTTCACCCCTCCACTTT. This encodes CASSSGTGVSPLHF.

The rearrangement uses TRBV6-4 and TRBJ1-1; D ambiguous. V was cut by 6 bases and J by 0 bases, with 11 bases left in between. This CDR3 has 14 residues. Germline lookup yields CDR1 MRHNA and CDR2 SNTAGT. DNA for the CDR3: TGTGCCAGCAGGACCTACAGCATGAACACTGAAGCTTTCTTT. Amino acids: CASRTYSMNTEAFF.

As DNA, the CDR3 is TGCAGTGCTAGGGGGGGGAGGAATTCACCCCTCCACTTT. It encodes CSARGGRNSPLHF. The rearrangement uses TRBV20-1 and TRBJ1-6; a weak D match, TRBD1 (5 bases). This CDR3 region has 13 residues. V was trimmed by 3 bases and J by 7 bases, leaving 10 bases between them. The germline CDR1 and CDR2 sequences are DFQATT and SNEGSKA (reference sequence).

This clone was seen a handful of times. The genes are TRBV28 and TRBJ2-3, with 10 bases identical to TRBD2. Looked up from germline, CDR1 is MDHEN and CDR2 is SYDVKM. The CDR3 runs to 15 residues. Trimming cost V 5 bases and J 4 bases; bases outside gene matches: 6. CDR3 loop: CASSEAGGIPDTQYF. The CDR3 DNA is TGTGCCAGCAGTGAAGCGGGAGGGATCCCAGATACGCAGTATTTT.

The chain uses TRBV5-1 and TRBJ1-2, with D possibly being TRBD1 (6 bases). The V end was cut by 4 bases, the J end by 1 base, with 11 bases between. Germline-derived CDR1 and CDR2 are SGHRS and YFSETQ. CDR3 length: 14 amino acids. As DNA, the CDR3 is TGCGCCAGCAGCACCGGACAGTATAACTATGGCTACACCTTC. Its translation: CASSTGQYNYGYTF.

The V call is TRBV18, the J call TRBJ2-2, with a weak D call TRBD2 (5 bases). The CDR3 length is 13 residues. Deletions cut 0 bases from V and 7 bases from J, with 6 bases between. Germline V gene data show CDR1 as KGHSH and CDR2 as LQKENI. The CDR3 nucleotides read TGTGCCAGCTCACCACCCGGGGTCGGGGAGCTGTTTTTT. Translated, it gives CASSPPGVGELFF.

The chain links TRBV5-1 to TRBJ2-5; D tentatively fits TRBD1 or TRBD2 (5 bases each). Germline V gene sequence: CDR1 SGHRS, CDR2 YFSETQ. The CDR3 covers 15 residues. Trimming shortened V by 0 bases and J by 1 base, and 10 bases separated the two germline ends. The CDR3 DNA follows: TGCGCCAGCAGCTTGGCCCCCGGGGCCCAAGAGACCCAGTACTTC. It translates to CASSLAPGAQETQYF.

V usage is TRBV20-1 and J usage is TRBJ2-7; 11 positions match TRBD2. This CDR3 comprises 17 residues. The germline gives CDR1 DFQATT, CDR2 SNEGSKA (reference sequence). Losses at the gene ends were 5 bases for V and 3 bases for J; bases not matched to a gene: 15. The CDR3 DNA sequence: TGCAGTGCTCTCCCCAGAACTAGCGGGAGTTGGGGCTACGAGCAGTACTTC. Translated, it gives CSALPRTSGSWGYEQYF.

This clone was seen repeatedly, ten times or more. The V call is TRBV20-1, the J call TRBJ2-3; 11 positions match TRBD2. V trimming: 1 base; J trimming: 7 bases; junction bases outside the gene matches: 7. The CDR3 has 15 amino acids. The germline CDR1 and CDR2 sequences are DFQATT and SNEGSKA (reference sequence). The DNA for the CDR3 is TGCAGTGCTAGAGTATTAGCGGGAGGGCCGCATACGCAGTATTTT. Translated, it gives CSARVLAGGPHTQYF.

The chain uses TRBV24-1 and TRBJ1-2; D ambiguous. Germline V gene lookup returns CDR1 KGHDR and CDR2 SFDVKD. The V end lost 1 base, the J end lost 4 bases, and 9 bases lay between the germline ends. The CDR3 runs 14 residues. The CDR3 nucleotides read TGTGCCACCAGTGATTTTAACAGTATCTATGGCTACACCTTC. It translates to CATSDFNSIYGYTF.

This clone was observed a few times. The chain is built from TRBV2 and TRBJ1-2; no clear D. CDR3 length: 13 residues. CDR1 and CDR2 (germline): SNHLY, FYNNEI. The germline V and J ends were trimmed by 6 bases and 2 bases, with 10 bases remaining between them. DNA of the CDR3: TGTGCCAGCAGCGGAGACTCAAACTATGGCTACACCTTC. Residues: CASSGDSNYGYTF.